Following are 8 T cell receptor beta chains from one sample sequenced in a study of shared clonotypes between healthy human individuals. Assay used: immunoSEQ multiplex PCR; TCRdb lists only in-frame clones, some missing. The profile shows about 660,000 clones, over 65% of them singletons. Sequencing was performed on memory CD4+ T cells sorted from blood. Stated subset: CD45RA-negative fraction. The receptors here all came from a woman in her twenties or thirties in good health.

V gene TRBV11-1 combines with J gene TRBJ2-7, with 11 bases that match TRBD1. Germline values: CDR1 SGHAT, CDR2 FQDESV (reference sequence). CDR3 length: 14 residues. The V gene end was trimmed by 6 bases and the J gene end by 6 bases; junction bases not matched to a gene: 7. The CDR3 reads CASRRTGGSSEQYF. In DNA form, the CDR3 reads TGTGCCAGCAGGCGGACAGGGGGCTCAAGCGAGCAGTACTTC.

The chain carries TRBV28 and TRBJ2-1, with TRBD2 identical over 9 bases. V shed 6 bases and J 5 bases; nucleotides not matched to a gene: 8. This CDR3 region has 15 residues. Germline CDR1 MDHEN, CDR2 SYDVKM. The CDR3: CASRPGTSNHNEQFF. The CDR3 DNA is TGTGCCAGCAGACCCGGGACTAGCAACCACAATGAGCAGTTCTTC.

The V call is TRBV6-5, the J call TRBJ1-2; 9 bases are a match to TRBD1. This CDR3 is built from 13 residues. Germline V gene sequence: CDR1 MNHEY, CDR2 SVGAGI. With V trimmed by 6 bases and J by 7 bases, 6 bases remained unmatched. The DNA of the CDR3 is TGTGCCAGCAGAGCGGGACAGGGTTTTGGCTACACCTTC. Translated: CASRAGQGFGYTF.

A remark on this clone: It may be a read error: a sequence one base away is much more abundant. In the same sample, other DNA sequences code for this CDR3. CDR3 sequence: CASSFDTSSYNEQFF. CDR3 nucleotide sequence: TGCGCCAGCAGCTTTGACACGAGCTCCTACAATGAGCAGTTCTTC. The gene calls are TRBV5-1 and TRBJ2-1; D uncertain. Trimming cost V 2 bases and J 0 bases, with 9 bases left between them. Germline V CDR1 and CDR2: SGHRS, YFSETQ. This CDR3 has 15 residues.

The chain combines TRBV7-8 with TRBJ2-1, with D maybe TRBD2 (5 bases). Trimming left V 0 bases short and J 8 bases short, with 14 bases between. CDR3 length: 15 residues. Per the germline V gene, CDR1 is SGHVS and CDR2 is FQNEAQ. CDR3 nucleotides: TGTGCCAGCAGCTTAGCCTATCTCCCGCGGGATGAGCAGTTCTTC. Translating it yields CASSLAYLPRDEQFF.

This chain connects TRBV9 to TRBJ2-7; 8 positions match TRBD1. Germline CDR1 SGDLS, CDR2 YYNGEE. The ends lost 4 bases at V and 3 bases at J; junction bases unmatched: 6. This CDR3 contains 14 residues. The CDR3 coding sequence is TGTGCCAGCAGCCCCGGGACAGGAAACTACGAGCAGTACTTC. Translation: CASSPGTGNYEQYF.

The chain couples TRBV6-6 to TRBJ2-7, with 10 nucleotides matching TRBD2. Looked up from germline, CDR1 is MNHNY and CDR2 is SVGAGI (reference sequence). V shed 6 bases, J shed 6 bases, and the junction held 8 bases outside the gene matches. The CDR3 totals 14 residues. Here the CDR3 reads CASSKAGGPGEQYF. For the CDR3, the DNA is TGTGCCAGCAGCAAAGCGGGAGGGCCTGGCGAGCAGTACTTC.

In its sample, this clone was seen once. The rearrangement joins TRBV13 to TRBJ2-7; no firm D call. CDR1 is PRHDT and CDR2 is FYEKMQ in the germline V gene (reference sequence). The length of the CDR3 is 16 residues. Trimming stripped 4 bases from V and 0 bases from J, with 16 bases between. DNA for the CDR3: TGTGCCAGCAGCTACCTTTGGACCGCGAACTCCTACGAGCAGTACTTC. Amino acids: CASSYLWTANSYEQYF.